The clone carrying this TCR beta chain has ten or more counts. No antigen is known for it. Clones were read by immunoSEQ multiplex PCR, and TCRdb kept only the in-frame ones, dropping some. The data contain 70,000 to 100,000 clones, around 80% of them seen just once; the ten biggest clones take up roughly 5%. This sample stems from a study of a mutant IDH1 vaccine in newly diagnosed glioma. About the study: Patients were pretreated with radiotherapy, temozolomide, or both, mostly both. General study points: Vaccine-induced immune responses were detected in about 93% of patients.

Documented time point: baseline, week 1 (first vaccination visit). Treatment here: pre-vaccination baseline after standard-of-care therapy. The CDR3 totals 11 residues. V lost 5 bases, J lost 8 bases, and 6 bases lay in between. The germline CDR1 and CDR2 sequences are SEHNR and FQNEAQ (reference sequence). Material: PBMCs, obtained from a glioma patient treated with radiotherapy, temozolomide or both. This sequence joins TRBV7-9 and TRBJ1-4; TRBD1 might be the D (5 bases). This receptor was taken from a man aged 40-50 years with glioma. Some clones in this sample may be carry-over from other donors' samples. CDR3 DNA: TGTGCCAGCAGCGGGGGAGAAAAACTGTTTTTT. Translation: CASSGGEKLFF.